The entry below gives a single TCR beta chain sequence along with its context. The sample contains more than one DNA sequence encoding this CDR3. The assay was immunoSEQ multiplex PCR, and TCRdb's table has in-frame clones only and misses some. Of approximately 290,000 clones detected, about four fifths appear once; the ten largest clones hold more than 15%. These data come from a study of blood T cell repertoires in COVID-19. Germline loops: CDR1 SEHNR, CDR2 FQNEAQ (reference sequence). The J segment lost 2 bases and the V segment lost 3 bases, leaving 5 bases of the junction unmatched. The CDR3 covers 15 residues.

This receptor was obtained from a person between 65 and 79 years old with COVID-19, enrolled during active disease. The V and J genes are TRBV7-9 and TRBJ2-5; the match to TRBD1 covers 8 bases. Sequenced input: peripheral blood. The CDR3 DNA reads TGTGCCAGCAGCTTCAGACAGGGGTTGCAAGAGACCCAGTACTTC. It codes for CASSFRQGLQETQYF. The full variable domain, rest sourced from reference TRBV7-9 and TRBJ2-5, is DTGVSQNPRHKITKRGQNVTFRCDPISEHNRLYWYRQTLGQGPEFLTYFQNEAQLEKSRLLSDRFSAERPKGSFSTLEIQRTEQGDSAMYLCASSFRQGLQETQYFGPGTRLLVL.